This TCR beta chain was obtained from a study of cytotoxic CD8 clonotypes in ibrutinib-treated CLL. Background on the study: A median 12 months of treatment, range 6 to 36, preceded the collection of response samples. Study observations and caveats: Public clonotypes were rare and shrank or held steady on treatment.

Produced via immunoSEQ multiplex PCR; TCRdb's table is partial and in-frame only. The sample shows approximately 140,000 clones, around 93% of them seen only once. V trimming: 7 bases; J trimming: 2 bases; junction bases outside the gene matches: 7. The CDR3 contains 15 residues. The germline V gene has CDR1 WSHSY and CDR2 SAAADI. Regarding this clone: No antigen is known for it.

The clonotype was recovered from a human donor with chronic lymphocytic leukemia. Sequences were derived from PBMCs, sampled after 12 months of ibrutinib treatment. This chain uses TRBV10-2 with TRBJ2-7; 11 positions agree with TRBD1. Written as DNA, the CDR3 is TGCGCCAGCACAAGCAGGGGACAGGGGGCCTACGAGCAGTACTTC. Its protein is CASTSRGQGAYEQYF.